This T cell receptor (beta chain) emerged from a study of blood T cell repertoires in COVID-19. On the study more broadly: Sources were T cells, B-cell-depleted T cells, or PBMCs; the material itself was cDNA or gDNA.

The germline V and J ends were trimmed by 0 bases and 6 bases, with 16 bases remaining between them. CDR1 is SGHKS, CDR2 YYEKEE, per germline (reference sequence). The CDR3 totals 17 residues. Method: immunoSEQ multiplex PCR; TCRdb's copy keeps in-frame clones and lacks some. The data show approximately 300,000 clones, about 85% seen once. Clinical histories supplied by participants themselves formed the basis of cohort assignment. No more than 2 weeks before study entry, exposed participants had met a case of COVID-19. Source material: PBMCs or T cells enriched from blood (not recorded which). The receptor's source is a woman in her 30s who had been exposed to COVID-19. The chain recombines TRBV5-5 with TRBJ1-6; unclear D gene. The CDR3 loop reads CASSLAMRKYGNSPLHF. The CDR3 nucleotides are TGTGCCAGCAGCTTGGCCATGAGGAAATATGGTAATTCACCCCTCCACTTT.